This TCR beta chain was sequenced in a study of OX40 agonist ivuxolimab in advanced cancers. Study-wide context: The patients got ivuxolimab, which is an agonistic anti-OX40 (CD134) antibody. Patient treatment consisted of intravenous ivuxolimab administration every 2 weeks at 0.01 to 10 mg/kg.

The germline gives CDR1 SGHRS, CDR2 YFSETQ. The CDR3 has 16 residues. V lost 0 bases to trimming and J lost 0 bases, with 12 bases between them. With regard to this clone: Its antigen remains unidentified.

The method was immunoSEQ multiplex PCR; TCRdb's version includes in-frame clones alone and lacks a portion of them. This sample has about 96,000 clones, with more than 80% found just once. Study-level points and caveats: Fewer expanded clones were found on average in CD4+ than in CD8+ T cells. Those patients achieving a partial response at 0.1-3.0 mg/kg showed among the lowest clonal expansion.

The source was CD4+ or CD8+ T cells sorted from blood, collected in a trial of the OX40 agonist ivuxolimab. The chain combines TRBV5-1 with TRBJ1-1; the D gene is possibly TRBD1 (5 bases). The TCR comes from an adult with an advanced solid tumor such as melanoma, head and neck, liver or kidney cancer. The CDR3 sequence is CASSLEAGQLNTEAFF. The DNA of the CDR3 is TGCGCCAGCAGCTTGGAGGCGGGGCAGTTGAACACTGAAGCTTTCTTT.